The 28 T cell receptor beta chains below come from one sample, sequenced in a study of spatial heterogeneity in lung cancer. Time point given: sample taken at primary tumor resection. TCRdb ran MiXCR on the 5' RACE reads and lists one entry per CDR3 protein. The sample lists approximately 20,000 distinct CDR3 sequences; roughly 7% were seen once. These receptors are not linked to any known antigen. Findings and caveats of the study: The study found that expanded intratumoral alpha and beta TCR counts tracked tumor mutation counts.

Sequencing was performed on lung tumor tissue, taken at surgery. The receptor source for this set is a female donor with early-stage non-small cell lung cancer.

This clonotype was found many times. The CDR3 DNA sequence: TGTGCCAGCTGGGGCGGGGGGGCCTTAGATACGCAGTATTTT. Its translation: CASWGGGALDTQYF. The V call is TRBV3-1, the J call TRBJ2-3, with 9 bases aligning to TRBD2. The CDR3 runs to 14 residues. J gave up 5 bases and V 8 bases, and 8 bases lay outside the gene matches. Germline V gene lookup returns CDR1 LGHDT and CDR2 YNNKEL (reference sequence).

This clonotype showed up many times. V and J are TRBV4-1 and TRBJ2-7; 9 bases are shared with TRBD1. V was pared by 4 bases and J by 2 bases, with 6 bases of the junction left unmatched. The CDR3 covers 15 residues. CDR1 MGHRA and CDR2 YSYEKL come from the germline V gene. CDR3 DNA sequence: TGCGCCAGCAGCCTTCCGGGACAGGGCACCTACGAGCAGTACTTC. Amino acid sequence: CASSLPGQGTYEQYF.

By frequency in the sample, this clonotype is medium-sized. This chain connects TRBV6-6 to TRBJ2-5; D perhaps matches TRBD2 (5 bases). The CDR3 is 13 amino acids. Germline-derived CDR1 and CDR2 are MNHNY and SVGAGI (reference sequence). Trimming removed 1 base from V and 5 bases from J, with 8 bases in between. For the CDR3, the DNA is TGTGCCAGCAGTTACTATCGAGGGGAGACCCAGTACTTC. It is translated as CASSYYRGETQYF.

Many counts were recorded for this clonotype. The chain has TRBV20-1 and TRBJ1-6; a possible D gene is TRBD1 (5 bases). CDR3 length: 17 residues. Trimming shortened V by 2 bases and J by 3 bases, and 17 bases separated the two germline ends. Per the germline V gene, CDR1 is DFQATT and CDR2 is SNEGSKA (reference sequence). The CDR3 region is CSARSRVLTDYNSPLHF. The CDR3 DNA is TGCAGTGCTAGATCCCGGGTATTGACAGACTATAATTCACCCCTCCACTTT.

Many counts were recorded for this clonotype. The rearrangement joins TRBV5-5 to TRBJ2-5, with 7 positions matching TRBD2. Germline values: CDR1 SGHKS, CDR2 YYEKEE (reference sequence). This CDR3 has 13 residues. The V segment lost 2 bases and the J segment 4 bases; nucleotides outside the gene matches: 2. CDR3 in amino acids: CASSFSGVETQYF. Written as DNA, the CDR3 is TGTGCCAGCAGCTTCAGCGGGGTAGAGACCCAGTACTTC.

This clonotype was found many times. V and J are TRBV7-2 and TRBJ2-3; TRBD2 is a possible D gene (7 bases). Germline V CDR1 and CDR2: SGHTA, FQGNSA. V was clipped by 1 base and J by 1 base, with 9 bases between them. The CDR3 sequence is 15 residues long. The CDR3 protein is CASSLGGGRTDTQYF. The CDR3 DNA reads TGTGCCAGCAGCTTAGGGGGGGGCCGCACAGATACGCAGTATTTT.

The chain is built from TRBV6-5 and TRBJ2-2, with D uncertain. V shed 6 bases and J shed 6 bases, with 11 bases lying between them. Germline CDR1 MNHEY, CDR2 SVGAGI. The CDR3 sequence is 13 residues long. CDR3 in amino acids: CASRIPPSGELFF. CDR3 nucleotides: TGTGCCAGCAGAATCCCCCCATCCGGGGAGCTGTTTTTT.

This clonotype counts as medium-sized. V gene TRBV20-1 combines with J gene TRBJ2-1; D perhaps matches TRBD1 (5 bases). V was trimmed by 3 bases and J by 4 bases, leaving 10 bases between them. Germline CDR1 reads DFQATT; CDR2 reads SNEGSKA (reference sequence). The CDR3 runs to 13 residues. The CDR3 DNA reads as TGCAGTGCTAGCCAGGGTCTTTACAATGAGCAGTTCTTC. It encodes CSASQGLYNEQFF.

The CDR3, as DNA: TGTGCCTGGAAATGGGGTCCCAACACCGGGGAGCTGTTTTTT. Amino acid sequence: CAWKWGPNTGELFF. The V gene is TRBV30, the J gene TRBJ2-2, with D uncertain. In germline, CDR1 is GTSNPN, CDR2 SVGIG (reference sequence). V lost 4 bases to trimming and J lost 2 bases, with 11 bases between them. This CDR3 contains 14 residues. Combining the CDR3 with reference TRBV30 and TRBJ2-2 gives the whole variable domain SQTIHQWPATLVQPVGSPLSLECTVEGTSNPNLYWYRQAAGRGLQLLFYSVGIGQISSEVPQNLSASRPQDRQFILSSKKLLLSDSGFYLCAWKWGPNTGELFFGEGSRLTVL.

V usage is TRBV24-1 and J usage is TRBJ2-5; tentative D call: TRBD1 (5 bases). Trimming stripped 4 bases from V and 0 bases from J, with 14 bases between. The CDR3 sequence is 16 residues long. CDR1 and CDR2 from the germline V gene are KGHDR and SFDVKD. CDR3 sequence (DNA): TGTGCCACCAGTGAGGGGCGAAACACCCACCAAGAGACCCAGTACTTC. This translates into CATSEGRNTHQETQYF.

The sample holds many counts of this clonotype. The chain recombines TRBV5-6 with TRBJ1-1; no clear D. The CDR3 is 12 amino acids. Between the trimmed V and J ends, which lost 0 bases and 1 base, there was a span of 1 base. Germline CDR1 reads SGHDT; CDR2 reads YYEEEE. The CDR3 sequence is CASSLANTEAFF. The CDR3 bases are TGTGCCAGCAGCTTGGCGAACACTGAAGCTTTCTTT.

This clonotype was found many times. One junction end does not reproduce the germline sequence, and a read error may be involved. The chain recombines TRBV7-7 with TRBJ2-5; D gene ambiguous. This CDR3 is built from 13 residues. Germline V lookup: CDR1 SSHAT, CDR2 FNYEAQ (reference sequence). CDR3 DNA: TGTGCTAGCAGCTCCATAGTCTTGGAGACCCAGTACTTC. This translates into CASSSIVLETQYF.

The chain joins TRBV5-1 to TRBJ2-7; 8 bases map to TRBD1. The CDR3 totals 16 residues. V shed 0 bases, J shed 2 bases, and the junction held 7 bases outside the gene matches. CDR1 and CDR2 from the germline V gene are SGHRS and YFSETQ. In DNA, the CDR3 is TGCGCCAGCAGCTTGGATCCGGACAGGGAGACCTACGAGCAGTACTTC. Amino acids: CASSLDPDRETYEQYF. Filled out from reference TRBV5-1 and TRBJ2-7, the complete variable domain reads KAGVTQTPRYLIKTRGQQVTLSCSPISGHRSVSWYQQTPGQGLQFLFEYFSETQRNKGNFPGRFSGRQFSNSRSEMNVSTLELGDSALYLCASSLDPDRETYEQYFGPGTRLTVT.

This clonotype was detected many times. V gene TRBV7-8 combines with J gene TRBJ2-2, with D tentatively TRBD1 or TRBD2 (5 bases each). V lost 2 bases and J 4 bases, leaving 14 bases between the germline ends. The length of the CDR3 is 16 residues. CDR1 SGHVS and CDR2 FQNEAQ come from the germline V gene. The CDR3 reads CASSLSGQGVTGELFF. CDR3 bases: TGTGCCAGCAGCTTAAGTGGCCAGGGAGTCACCGGGGAGCTGTTTTTT. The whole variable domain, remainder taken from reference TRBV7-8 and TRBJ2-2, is GAGVSQSPRYKVAKRGQDVALRCDPISGHVSLFWYQQALGQGPEFLTYFQNEAQLDKSGLPSDRFFAERPEGSVSTLKIQRTQQEDSAVYLCASSLSGQGVTGELFFGEGSRLTVL.

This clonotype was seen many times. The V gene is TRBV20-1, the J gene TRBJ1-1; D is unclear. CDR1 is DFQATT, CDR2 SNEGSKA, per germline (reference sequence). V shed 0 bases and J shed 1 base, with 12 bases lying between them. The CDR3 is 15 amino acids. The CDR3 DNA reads TGCAGTGCTAGAGATCAGGCGGTGGAGAACACTGAAGCTTTCTTT. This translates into CSARDQAVENTEAFF.

The DNA of the CDR3 is TGCAGCGTCCTTACAGGGGGAGTTCGTGCGGTGCAGTACTTC. Amino acid sequence: CSVLTGGVRAVQYF. This chain links TRBV29-1 with TRBJ2-7, with 8 bases matching TRBD1. Germline assignment: CDR1 SQVTM and CDR2 ANQGSEA. The CDR3 covers 14 residues. V was pared by 6 bases and J by 9 bases, with 16 bases of the junction left unmatched.

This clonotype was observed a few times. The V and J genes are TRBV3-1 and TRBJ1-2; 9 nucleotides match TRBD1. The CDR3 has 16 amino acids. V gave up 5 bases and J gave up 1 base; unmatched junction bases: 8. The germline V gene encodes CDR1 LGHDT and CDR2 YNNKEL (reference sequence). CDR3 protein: CASSERDREDNYGYTF. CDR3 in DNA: TGTGCCAGCAGCGAACGGGACAGGGAGGATAACTATGGCTACACCTTC.

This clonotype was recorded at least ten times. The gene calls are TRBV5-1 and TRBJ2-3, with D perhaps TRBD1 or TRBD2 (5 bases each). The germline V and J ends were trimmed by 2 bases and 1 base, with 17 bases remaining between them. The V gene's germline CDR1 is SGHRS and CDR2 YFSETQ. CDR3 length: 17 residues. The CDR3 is CASSFRGTRLRTDTQYF. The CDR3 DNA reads TGCGCCAGCAGCTTCCGAGGGACCCGATTACGCACAGATACGCAGTATTTT.

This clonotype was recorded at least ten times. CDR3 sequence reads: CSAQLARDTQYF. The CDR3 nucleotides are TGCAGTGCGCAGTTAGCAAGAGATACGCAGTATTTT. The gene calls are TRBV20-1 and TRBJ2-3; D gene uncertain. Germline V gene sequence: CDR1 DFQATT, CDR2 SNEGSKA (reference sequence). Between the trimmed V and J ends, which lost 6 bases and 5 bases, there was a span of 12 bases. CDR3 length: 12 amino acids.

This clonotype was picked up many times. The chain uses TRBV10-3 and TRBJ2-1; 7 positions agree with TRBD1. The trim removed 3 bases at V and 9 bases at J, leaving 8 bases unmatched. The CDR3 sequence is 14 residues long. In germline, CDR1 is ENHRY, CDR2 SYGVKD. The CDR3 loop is CAISDPGRGREQFF. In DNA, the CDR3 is TGTGCCATCAGTGACCCCGGTAGGGGGCGTGAGCAGTTCTTC.

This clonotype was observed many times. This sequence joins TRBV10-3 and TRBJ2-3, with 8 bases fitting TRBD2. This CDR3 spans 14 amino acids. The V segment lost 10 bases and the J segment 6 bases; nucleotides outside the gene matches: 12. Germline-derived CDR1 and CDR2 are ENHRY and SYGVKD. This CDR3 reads CASSPGGAGDTQYF. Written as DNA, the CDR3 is TGTGCCAGCTCTCCCGGGGGGGCCGGGGATACGCAGTATTTT.

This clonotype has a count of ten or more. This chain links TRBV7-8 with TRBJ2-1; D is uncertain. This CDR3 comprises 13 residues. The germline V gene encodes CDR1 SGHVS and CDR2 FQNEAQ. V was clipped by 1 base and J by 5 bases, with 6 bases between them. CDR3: CASSLGVHNEQFF. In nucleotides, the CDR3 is TGTGCCAGCAGCTTAGGAGTTCACAATGAGCAGTTCTTC.

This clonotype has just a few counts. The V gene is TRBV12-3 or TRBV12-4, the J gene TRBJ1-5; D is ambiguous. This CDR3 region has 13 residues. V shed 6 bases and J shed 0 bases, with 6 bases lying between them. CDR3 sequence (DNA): TGTGCCAGCAGCGACGGTAGCAATCAGCCCCAGCATTTT. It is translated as CASSDGSNQPQHF.

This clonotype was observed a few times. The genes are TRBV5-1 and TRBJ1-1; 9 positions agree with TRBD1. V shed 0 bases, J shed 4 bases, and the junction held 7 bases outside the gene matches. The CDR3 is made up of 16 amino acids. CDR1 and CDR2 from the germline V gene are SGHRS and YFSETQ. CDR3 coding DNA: TGCGCCAGCAGCTTGGGGGACAGGGTTAGGGGCACTGAAGCTTTCTTT. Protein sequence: CASSLGDRVRGTEAFF.

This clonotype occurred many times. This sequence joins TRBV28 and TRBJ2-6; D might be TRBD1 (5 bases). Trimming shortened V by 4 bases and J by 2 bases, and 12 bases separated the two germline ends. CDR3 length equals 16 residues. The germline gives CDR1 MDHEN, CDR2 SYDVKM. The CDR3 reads CASSSQGFPGANVLTF. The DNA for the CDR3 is TGTGCCAGCAGTTCTCAGGGATTCCCTGGGGCCAACGTCCTGACTTTC.

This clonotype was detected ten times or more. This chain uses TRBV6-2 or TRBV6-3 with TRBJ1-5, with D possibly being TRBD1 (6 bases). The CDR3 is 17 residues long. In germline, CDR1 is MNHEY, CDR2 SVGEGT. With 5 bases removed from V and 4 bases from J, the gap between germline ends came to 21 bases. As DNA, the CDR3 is TGTGCCAGCAGTCCCCGGCCTACCGGGACACGAAATCAGCCCCAGCATTTT. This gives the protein CASSPRPTGTRNQPQHF.

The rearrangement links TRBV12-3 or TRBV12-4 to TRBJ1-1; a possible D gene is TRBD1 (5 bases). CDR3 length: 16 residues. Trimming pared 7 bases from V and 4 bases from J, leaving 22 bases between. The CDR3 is CASTLRATRGGTEAFF. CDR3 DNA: TGTGCCAGCACCCTCAGGGCAACGAGGGGAGGCACTGAAGCTTTCTTT.

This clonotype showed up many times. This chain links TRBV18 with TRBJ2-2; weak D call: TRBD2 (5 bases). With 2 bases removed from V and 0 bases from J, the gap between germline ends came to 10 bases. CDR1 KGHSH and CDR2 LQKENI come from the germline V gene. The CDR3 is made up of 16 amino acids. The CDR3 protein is CASSPRVATNTGELFF. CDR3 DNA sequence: TGTGCCAGCTCACCAAGGGTAGCGACGAACACCGGGGAGCTGTTTTTT.